What follows are 17 T cell receptor beta chains derived from one specimen sequenced in a study of T-cell memory formation after mild COVID-19. MiXCR, applied by TCRdb to the 5' RACE reads, yields one record per CDR3 protein. The data hold 55,000 to 75,000 distinct CDR3 sequences, with around 30% observed a single time. The sample was PBMCs or a T cell subset sorted from them (not recorded which). These receptors all stem from a man between 18 and 29 years old who had mild COVID-19 (a few samples of this study predate the infection). Cell type and time point are not known.

The CDR3 DNA reads TGCAGCGTTGAAGTCCCACAGGGGGCGGCTAATGAAAAACTGTTTTTT. It translates to CSVEVPQGAANEKLFF. The chain employs TRBV29-1 and TRBJ1-4, with 9 bases fitting TRBD1. The junction had 6 bases not matched to a gene; V was cut back by 1 base and J by 3 bases. The CDR3 is 16 residues long. Germline V CDR1 and CDR2: SQVTM, ANQGSEA.

The J gene is TRBJ2-5, the V gene TRBV6-5; D is uncertain. Deletions cut 6 bases from V and 7 bases from J, with 9 bases between. This CDR3 contains 11 residues. Germline CDR1 is MNHEY and CDR2 is SVGAGI. The CDR3 DNA sequence: TGTGCCAGCAGCGCAGGTGGGACCCAGTACTTC. As protein: CASSAGGTQYF.

This clonotype was seen repeatedly, ten times or more. This rearrangement joins TRBV27 to TRBJ2-1; 10 positions agree with TRBD2. With 7 bases clipped from V and 5 bases from J, the junction kept 11 bases outside the gene matches. The CDR3 is 16 residues long. Germline-derived CDR1 and CDR2 are MNHEY and SMNVEV (reference sequence). In DNA, the CDR3 is TGTGCCAGCACCGACGCGGGGCTAGCGGGGGACAATGAGCAGTTCTTC. Its protein is CASTDAGLAGDNEQFF.

The chain is built from TRBV6-6 and TRBJ2-3; D could derive from TRBD1 or TRBD2 (5 bases each). CDR3 length: 16 residues. Germline CDR1 and CDR2: MNHNY and SVGAGI (reference sequence). V gave up 5 bases and J gave up 9 bases, with 24 bases separating them. The CDR3 region has the DNA TGTGCCAGCAGTCCGAGGGCCCGCGAAGGGGATTGGACGCAGTATTTT. Its translation: CASSPRAREGDWTQYF.

This sequence joins TRBV12-3 or TRBV12-4 and TRBJ2-7; TRBD2 aligns across 7 bases. V gave up 5 bases and J gave up 4 bases; unmatched junction bases: 14. This CDR3 spans 16 amino acids. The CDR3 coding sequence is TGTGCCAGCAGTCCCAGGACTAGTTTGGGGAGGTACGAGCAGTACTTC. As protein: CASSPRTSLGRYEQYF.

This clonotype was seen more than once but under ten times. The chain uses TRBV6-2 or TRBV6-3 and TRBJ2-2; 7 nucleotides agree with TRBD1. Unmatched junction bases numbered 11, after V lost 6 bases and J lost 4 bases. Germline values: CDR1 MNHEY, CDR2 SVGEGT. This CDR3 has 16 amino acids. CDR3 in amino acids: CASSPPGGTSTGELFF. Written as DNA, the CDR3 is TGTGCCAGCAGCCCCCCAGGGGGTACTAGCACCGGGGAGCTGTTTTTT.

This rearrangement joins TRBV12-3 or TRBV12-4 to TRBJ1-1; TRBD1 matches at 7 bases. The V segment lost 6 bases and the J segment 2 bases; nucleotides outside the gene matches: 9. CDR3 length: 15 amino acids. CDR3 residues: CASSPRQGINTEAFF. The DNA for the CDR3 is TGTGCCAGCAGCCCAAGACAGGGAATTAACACTGAAGCTTTCTTT.

This clonotype appeared a single time. The chain carries TRBV6-5 and TRBJ2-1; 10 nucleotides agree with TRBD1. Germline CDR1 MNHEY, CDR2 SVGAGI. Germline trimming cut 2 bases from V and 3 bases from J; bases unmatched to any gene: 1. The CDR3 runs 15 residues. CDR3 coding DNA: TGTGCCAGCAGTTACGGGACAGGGGACTACAATGAGCAGTTCTTC. Protein product: CASSYGTGDYNEQFF.

V gene TRBV10-3 combines with J gene TRBJ2-1; a possible D gene is TRBD1 (5 bases). The V gene's germline CDR1 is ENHRY and CDR2 SYGVKD. The CDR3 is 13 residues long. Trimming stripped 0 bases from V and 10 bases from J, with 10 bases between. This CDR3 is CAISESTAGEQFF. CDR3 DNA sequence: TGTGCCATCAGTGAGTCGACGGCAGGGGAGCAGTTCTTC.

The CDR3 DNA is TGTGCCAGCAGTTTATCGATGACGACCGTTACAGATACGCAGTATTTT. This translates into CASSLSMTTVTDTQYF. The V gene is TRBV27, the J gene TRBJ2-3; no clear D. CDR3 length equals 16 residues. In germline, CDR1 is MNHEY, CDR2 SMNVEV (reference sequence). V shed 0 bases and J shed 3 bases, with 13 bases lying between them.

This rearrangement joins TRBV5-1 to TRBJ2-3; a weak D match, TRBD2 (6 bases). Deletions cut 0 bases from V and 2 bases from J, with 13 bases between. Germline V gene data show CDR1 as SGHRS and CDR2 as YFSETQ. This CDR3 region has 16 residues. CDR3 DNA sequence: TGCGCCAGCAGCTTGGAGCAACGGGGGATCACAGATACGCAGTATTTT. It yields the protein CASSLEQRGITDTQYF.

The chain has TRBV6-2 or TRBV6-3 and TRBJ2-1, with 8 bases fitting TRBD1. There are 15 residues in the CDR3. Germline V gene lookup returns CDR1 MNHEY and CDR2 SVGEGT. Trimming removed 6 bases from V and 1 base from J; junction bases left unmatched: 5. In nucleotides, the CDR3 is TGTGCCAGCAGCTCAACAGGGGGATCCTACAATGAGCAGTTCTTC. It specifies CASSSTGGSYNEQFF.

CDR3 region: CASSLVGAGQSGYSPLHF. CDR3 in DNA: TGTGCCAGCAGCTTGGTGGGAGCGGGGCAGAGCGGTTATTCACCCCTCCACTTT. This rearrangement joins TRBV5-6 to TRBJ1-6; D perhaps matches TRBD1 (5 bases). The CDR3 is 18 amino acids. CDR1 is SGHDT, CDR2 YYEEEE, per germline. Trimming cost V 0 bases and J 8 bases, with 21 bases left between them.

This clonotype turned up a few times. The rearrangement joins TRBV28 to TRBJ2-2; D possibly matches TRBD1 or TRBD2 (5 bases each). Trimming removed 0 bases from V and 4 bases from J, with 18 bases in between. This CDR3 has 18 residues. Germline assignment: CDR1 MDHEN and CDR2 SYDVKM. The CDR3 DNA follows: TGTGCCAGCAGTTTATGGTTGGGGACCGGGATTGGCACCGGGGAGCTGTTTTTT. The encoded protein is CASSLWLGTGIGTGELFF.

This chain uses TRBV12-3 or TRBV12-4 with TRBJ2-6; D perhaps matches TRBD1 (6 bases). This CDR3 has 16 residues. The V end was cut by 8 bases, the J end by 0 bases, with 14 bases between. As DNA, the CDR3 is TGTGCCAGCGAGAGTAAAGGGGGCTCTGGGGCCAACGTCCTGACTTTC. Translation gives CASESKGGSGANVLTF.

CDR3 residues: CASSSSTSGLAAQNTQYF. The DNA of the CDR3 is TGTGCCAGCAGCTCCTCCACCTCGGGACTAGCGGCACAGAATACGCAGTATTTT. The V and J genes are TRBV7-3 and TRBJ2-3, with 11 nucleotides matching TRBD2. V shed 4 bases, J shed 7 bases, and the junction held 16 bases outside the gene matches. Germline V CDR1 and CDR2: SGHTA, FQGTGA. There are 18 residues in the CDR3. The whole variable domain, remainder taken from reference TRBV7-3 and TRBJ2-3, is GAGVSQTPSNKVTEKGKYVELRCDPISGHTALYWYRQSLGQGPEFLIYFQGTGAADDSGLPNDRFFAVRPEGSVSTLKIQRTERGDSAVYLCASSSSTSGLAAQNTQYFGPGTRLTVL.

This clonotype was seen a handful of times. The rearrangement joins TRBV4-3 to TRBJ1-6; D ambiguous. Germline V gives CDR1 LGHNA, CDR2 YSLEER. The V and J ends lost 0 bases and 0 bases respectively, with 6 bases between them. The length of the CDR3 is 16 residues. Written as DNA, the CDR3 is TGCGCCAGCAGCCAAGAACTTAGCTCCTATAATTCACCCCTCCACTTT. Translating gives CASSQELSSYNSPLHF.